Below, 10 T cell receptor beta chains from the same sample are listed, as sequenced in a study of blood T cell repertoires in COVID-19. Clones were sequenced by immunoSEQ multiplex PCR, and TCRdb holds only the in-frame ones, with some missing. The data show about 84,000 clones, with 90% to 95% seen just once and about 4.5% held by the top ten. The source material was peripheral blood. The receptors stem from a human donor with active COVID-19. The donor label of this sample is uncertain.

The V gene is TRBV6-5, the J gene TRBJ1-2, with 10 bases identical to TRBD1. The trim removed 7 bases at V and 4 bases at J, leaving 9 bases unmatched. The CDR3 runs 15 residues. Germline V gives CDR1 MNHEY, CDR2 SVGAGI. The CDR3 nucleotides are TGTGCCAGCACAACGGGACAGGGGATCTCCTATGGCTACACCTTC. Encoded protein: CASTTGQGISYGYTF.

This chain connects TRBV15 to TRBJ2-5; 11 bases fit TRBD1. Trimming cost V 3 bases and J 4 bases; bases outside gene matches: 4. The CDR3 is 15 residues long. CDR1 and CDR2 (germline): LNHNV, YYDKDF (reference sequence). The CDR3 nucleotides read TGTGCCACCAGCAGTTGGGACAGGGGGGGAGAGACCCAGTACTTC. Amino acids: CATSSWDRGGETQYF.

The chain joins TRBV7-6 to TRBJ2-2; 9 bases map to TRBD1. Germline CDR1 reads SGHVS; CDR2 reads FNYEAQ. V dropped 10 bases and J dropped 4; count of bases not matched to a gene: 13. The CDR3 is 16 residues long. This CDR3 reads CAIGQGWGRGTGELFF. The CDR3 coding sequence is TGTGCCATCGGACAGGGGTGGGGCCGGGGCACCGGGGAGCTGTTTTTT.

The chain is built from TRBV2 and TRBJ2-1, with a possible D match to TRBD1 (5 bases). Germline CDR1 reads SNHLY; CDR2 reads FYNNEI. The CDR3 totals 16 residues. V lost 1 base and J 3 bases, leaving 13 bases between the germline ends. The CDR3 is CASSEDWQGIYNEQFF. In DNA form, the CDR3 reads TGTGCCAGCAGTGAAGATTGGCAGGGAATCTACAATGAGCAGTTCTTC.

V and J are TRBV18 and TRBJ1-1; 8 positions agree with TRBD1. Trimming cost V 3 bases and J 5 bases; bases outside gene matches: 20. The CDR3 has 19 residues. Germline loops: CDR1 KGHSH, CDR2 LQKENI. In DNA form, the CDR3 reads TGTGCCAGCTCACCTCAATCGGACAGGGCCGGAGGTAAAAGGACTGAAGCTTTCTTT. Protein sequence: CASSPQSDRAGGKRTEAFF.

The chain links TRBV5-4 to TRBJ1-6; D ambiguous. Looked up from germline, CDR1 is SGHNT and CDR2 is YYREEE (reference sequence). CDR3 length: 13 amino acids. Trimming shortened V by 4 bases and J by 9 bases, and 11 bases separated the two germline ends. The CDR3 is CASSPPAGSPLHF. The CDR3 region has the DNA TGTGCCAGCAGCCCACCAGCAGGTTCACCCCTCCACTTT. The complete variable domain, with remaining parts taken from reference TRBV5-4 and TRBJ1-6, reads ETGVTQSPTHLIKTRGQQVTLRCSSQSGHNTVSWYQQALGQGPQFIFQYYREEENGRGNFPPRFSGLQFPNYSSELNVNALELDDSALYLCASSPPAGSPLHFGNGTRLTVT.

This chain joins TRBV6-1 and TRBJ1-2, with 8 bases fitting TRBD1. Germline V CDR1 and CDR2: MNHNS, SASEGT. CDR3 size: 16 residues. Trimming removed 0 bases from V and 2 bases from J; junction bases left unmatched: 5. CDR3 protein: CASSEARDRTNYGYTF. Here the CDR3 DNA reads TGTGCCAGCAGTGAAGCGCGGGACAGGACGAACTATGGCTACACCTTC.

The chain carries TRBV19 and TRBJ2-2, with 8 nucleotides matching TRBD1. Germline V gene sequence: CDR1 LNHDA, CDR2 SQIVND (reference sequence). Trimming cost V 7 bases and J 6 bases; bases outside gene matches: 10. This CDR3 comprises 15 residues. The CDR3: CASMFSDRGAGELFF. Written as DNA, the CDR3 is TGTGCCAGTATGTTTTCCGACAGGGGTGCCGGGGAGCTGTTTTTT.

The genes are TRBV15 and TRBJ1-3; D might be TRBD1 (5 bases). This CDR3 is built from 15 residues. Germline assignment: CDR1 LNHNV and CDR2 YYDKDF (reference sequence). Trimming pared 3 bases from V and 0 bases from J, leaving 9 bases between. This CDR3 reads CATSSQGRSGNTIYF. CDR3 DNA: TGTGCCACCAGCAGTCAGGGCCGCTCTGGAAACACCATATATTTT.

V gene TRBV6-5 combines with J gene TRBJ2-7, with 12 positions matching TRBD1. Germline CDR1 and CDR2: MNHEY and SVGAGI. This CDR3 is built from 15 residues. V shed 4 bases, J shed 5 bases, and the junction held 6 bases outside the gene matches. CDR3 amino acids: CASSSPGQGAHEQYF. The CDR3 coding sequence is TGTGCCAGCAGTTCCCCGGGACAGGGGGCCCACGAGCAGTACTTC.